The 15 T cell receptor beta chains presented below share a single source sample, sequenced in a study of T-cell memory formation after mild COVID-19. TCRdb reanalysed the 5' RACE reads using MiXCR and keeps one entry per CDR3 protein. The data show 170,000 or so distinct CDR3 sequences, over 20% seen once. Sample: PBMCs or a T cell subset sorted from them (not recorded which). These TCRs come from an adult woman who had mild COVID-19 (a few samples of this study predate the infection). Cell type and time point are not known.

This clonotype was counted a few times. The chain is built from TRBV5-1 and TRBJ1-1; 12 bases map to TRBD1. The V gene's germline CDR1 is SGHRS and CDR2 YFSETQ. J was trimmed by 7 bases and V by 4 bases; bases with no gene match: 5. The CDR3 length is 14 residues. This CDR3 reads CASSLGQGADEAFF. CDR3 nucleotide sequence: TGCGCCAGCAGCCTGGGACAGGGGGCAGATGAAGCTTTCTTT.

The V gene is TRBV6-1, the J gene TRBJ1-1; D not resolved. Germline CDR1 is MNHNS and CDR2 is SASEGT. CDR3 length: 16 residues. V was trimmed by 1 base and J by 0 bases, leaving 12 bases between them. The CDR3 DNA is TGTGCCAGCAGTGAAGAAGCCCCCCAAATGAACACTGAAGCTTTCTTT. Protein: CASSEEAPQMNTEAFF.

The table lists this clonotype with a few counts. The chain joins TRBV6-6 to TRBJ1-3; D possibly corresponds to TRBD1 (5 bases). V was pared by 6 bases and J by 3 bases, with 18 bases between. Germline lookup yields CDR1 MNHNY and CDR2 SVGAGI (reference sequence). This CDR3 region has 16 residues. The CDR3 region is CASRSSREWGGNTIYF. In DNA, the CDR3 is TGTGCCAGCAGGTCCTCCAGGGAGTGGGGTGGAAACACCATATATTTT.

This chain uses TRBV27 with TRBJ2-7, with a tentative D call TRBD1 (6 bases). Germline V gene sequence: CDR1 MNHEY, CDR2 SMNVEV (reference sequence). CDR3 length equals 15 residues. Trimming removed 5 bases at V and 3 bases at J, with 17 bases between. In DNA form, the CDR3 reads TGTGCCAGCAGTCCCAACGCCGGGACACACTACGAGCAGTACTTC. Encoded protein: CASSPNAGTHYEQYF.

This clonotype was seen only a few times. This sequence joins TRBV11-3 and TRBJ2-3; D uncertain. Germline CDR1 reads SGHNT; CDR2 reads YENEEA. The CDR3 length is 16 residues. V lost 5 bases to trimming and J lost 2 bases, with 17 bases between them. The CDR3 spells CASSPRDPHFTDTQYF. The CDR3 nucleotides read TGTGCCAGCAGCCCTCGTGATCCACATTTCACAGATACGCAGTATTTT.

The rearrangement links TRBV19 to TRBJ2-2; no clear D gene. The CDR3 covers 12 residues. Trimming removed 9 bases from V and 4 bases from J, with 9 bases in between. CDR1 and CDR2 from the germline V gene are LNHDA and SQIVND (reference sequence). This CDR3 reads CASRASTGELFF. The CDR3 DNA is TGTGCCAGCCGGGCCAGCACCGGGGAGCTGTTTTTT.

This clonotype was seen a handful of times. The rearrangement joins TRBV15 to TRBJ1-5; no definite D call. The CDR3 is 14 amino acids. V was clipped by 0 bases and J by 1 base, with 4 bases between them. Germline V CDR1 and CDR2: LNHNV, YYDKDF (reference sequence). The CDR3 loop reads CATSRELSNQPQHF. CDR3 coding DNA: TGTGCCACCAGCAGAGAATTGAGCAATCAGCCCCAGCATTTT.

This clonotype was found a few times. The genes are TRBV13 and TRBJ1-2; 12 positions match TRBD1. The CDR3 spans 13 residues. Per the germline V gene, CDR1 is PRHDT and CDR2 is FYEKMQ (reference sequence). Trimming at V came to 10 bases and at J to 8 bases, leaving 8 bases not matched to a gene. The chain's CDR3 is CATSGTGGWGYTF. In DNA form, the CDR3 reads TGTGCCACCTCCGGGACAGGGGGCTGGGGCTACACCTTC.

This clonotype was found a few times. J is TRBJ2-7 and V is TRBV5-1; 9 positions match TRBD1. J lost 3 bases, V lost 4 bases, and 8 bases had no gene match. The CDR3 is 15 amino acids. CDR1 is SGHRS, CDR2 YFSETQ, per germline. DNA of the CDR3: TGCGCCAGCAGCCCGGGGGACAGGGAGAGCTACGAGCAGTACTTC. It specifies CASSPGDRESYEQYF.

J is TRBJ2-1 and V is TRBV7-2; the match to TRBD2 covers 7 bases. Germline CDR1 and CDR2: SGHTA and FQGNSA. The J segment lost 10 bases and the V segment lost 0 bases, leaving 6 bases of the junction unmatched. The length of the CDR3 is 14 residues. The CDR3 region is CASSLAGGAGEQFF. The CDR3 nucleotides read TGTGCCAGCAGCTTAGCGGGAGGGGCCGGGGAGCAGTTCTTC. Looking up the rest from reference TRBV7-2 and TRBJ2-1 gives the full variable domain: GAGVSQSPSNKVTEKGKDVELRCDPISGHTALYWYRQSLGQGLEFLIYFQGNSAPDKSGLPSDRFSAERTGGSVSTLTIQRTQQEDSAVYLCASSLAGGAGEQFFGPGTRLTVL.

A few counts support this clonotype. The chain links TRBV12-3 or TRBV12-4 to TRBJ1-5, with TRBD1 matching over 7 bases. Trimming took 6 bases from V and 4 from J; bases not matched to a gene: 12. The CDR3 is 16 residues long. CDR3 residues: CASSPPDRVLNQPQHF. The CDR3 DNA is TGTGCCAGCAGCCCGCCAGACAGGGTCCTAAATCAGCCCCAGCATTTT.

The chain couples TRBV5-1 to TRBJ2-7; 11 bases are a match to TRBD1. In germline, CDR1 is SGHRS, CDR2 YFSETQ. With 3 bases clipped from V and 4 bases from J, the junction kept 6 bases outside the gene matches. There are 15 residues in the CDR3. The CDR3 region has the DNA TGCGCCAGCAGCTACCCGGGACAGGGGGTGTACGAGCAGTACTTC. Amino acid sequence: CASSYPGQGVYEQYF.

This clonotype appeared a few times. The V gene is TRBV4-1, the J gene TRBJ1-2; D may be TRBD1 (6 bases). From germline, CDR1 is MGHRA and CDR2 YSYEKL. The CDR3 contains 14 residues. The V gene lost 4 bases and the J gene lost 4 bases, with 13 bases spanning the gap. The chain's CDR3 is CASSLTNRVYGYTF. As DNA, the CDR3 is TGCGCCAGCAGCCTTACGAACAGGGTCTATGGCTACACCTTC.

This clonotype was seen more than once but under ten times. This chain links TRBV20-1 with TRBJ1-2; 7 bases align to TRBD1. Per germline, CDR1 DFQATT and CDR2 SNEGSKA (reference sequence). V shed 0 bases, J shed 4 bases, and the junction held 2 bases outside the gene matches. The CDR3 runs 13 residues. CDR3 sequence (DNA): TGCAGTGCTAGAGACCCAGGGGGCTATGGCTACACCTTC. This gives the protein CSARDPGGYGYTF.

This clonotype was seen a handful of times. This chain connects TRBV4-1 to TRBJ1-5, with TRBD1 matching 9 bases. Germline CDR1 MGHRA, CDR2 YSYEKL. The CDR3 covers 19 residues. With 4 bases clipped from V and 0 bases from J, the junction kept 13 bases outside the gene matches. This chain's CDR3 is CASSPGQGRKGHSNQPQHF. Here the CDR3 DNA reads TGCGCCAGCAGCCCCGGACAGGGGCGCAAGGGGCATAGCAATCAGCCCCAGCATTTT.